The 10 T cell receptor beta chains below come from one sample, sequenced in a study of neoadjuvant nivolumab and ipilimumab in lung cancer. This table comes from immunoSEQ multiplex PCR, and its TCRdb copy is limited to in-frame clones, with some not included. Of roughly 49,000 clones listed, 80% to 90% are singletons. The sequencing here drew on blood, taken before neoadjuvant nivolumab, alone or with ipilimumab. These receptors were obtained from an adult with non-small cell lung cancer. Some clones in this sample may be carry-over from other donors' samples.

This chain connects TRBV5-1 to TRBJ1-5, with 7 bases aligning to TRBD1. In germline, CDR1 is SGHRS, CDR2 YFSETQ. V lost 4 bases to trimming and J lost 4 bases; unmatched junction nucleotides: 5. This CDR3 has 14 residues. The CDR3 reads CASSTGTENQPQHF. CDR3 sequence (DNA): TGCGCCAGCAGCACGGGGACAGAGAATCAGCCCCAGCATTTT.

This chain links TRBV7-3 with TRBJ2-5, with TRBD1 as a possible D gene (5 bases). CDR3 size: 13 residues. Germline V gene data show CDR1 as SGHTA and CDR2 as FQGTGA. Trimming shortened V by 3 bases and J by 2 bases, and 7 bases separated the two germline ends. CDR3 bases: TGTGCCAGCAGCTTCCAGGGTCAAGAGACCCAGTACTTC. This gives the protein CASSFQGQETQYF.

The genes are TRBV29-1 and TRBJ2-1, with a possible D match to TRBD1 (6 bases). The CDR3 consists of 13 residues. The V end lost 4 bases, the J end lost 5 bases, and 12 bases lay between the germline ends. Looked up from germline, CDR1 is SQVTM and CDR2 is ANQGSEA. The CDR3 nucleotides are TGCAGCGTTGTAATACAGGGCAACAATGAGCAGTTCTTC. Its protein is CSVVIQGNNEQFF.

The DNA of the CDR3 is TGCAGCGGCGGGGGGACCGGGTTCACAGATACGCAGTATTTT. This sequence encodes CSGGGTGFTDTQYF. The chain uses TRBV29-1 and TRBJ2-3; TRBD2 agrees at 8 bases. CDR1 and CDR2 (germline): SQVTM, ANQGSEA. The CDR3 loop spans 14 amino acids. Losses at the gene ends were 7 bases for V and 2 bases for J; bases not matched to a gene: 8.

The genes are TRBV7-8 and TRBJ1-5, with D possibly TRBD1 on 5 matching bases. V shed 5 bases and J shed 6 bases, with 17 bases lying between them. Germline CDR1 reads SGHVS; CDR2 reads FQNEAQ. This CDR3 is built from 15 residues. The chain's CDR3 is CASSLGGIRSQPQHF. CDR3 nucleotide sequence: TGTGCCAGCAGCCTGGGGGGGATTAGAAGTCAGCCCCAGCATTTT.

V usage is TRBV14 and J usage is TRBJ2-5; perhaps TRBD2 as D (6 bases). CDR1 and CDR2 (germline): SGHDN, FVKESK. CDR3 size: 14 residues. V was trimmed by 5 bases and J by 2 bases, leaving 12 bases between them. The CDR3 DNA reads TGTGCCAGCAGCAAAGGTGGACTACAAGAGACCCAGTACTTC. This encodes CASSKGGLQETQYF.

The chain has TRBV2 and TRBJ1-2; 11 positions match TRBD1. J gave up 5 bases and V 1 base, and 3 bases lay outside the gene matches. Germline CDR1 reads SNHLY; CDR2 reads FYNNEI. The CDR3 consists of 15 residues. As DNA, the CDR3 is TGTGCCAGCAGTGAAGGGACAGGGGGCGGGTATGGCTACACCTTC. Amino acids: CASSEGTGGGYGYTF.

V is TRBV7-2 and J is TRBJ2-3; D is unresolved. This CDR3 comprises 16 residues. V lost 4 bases to trimming and J lost 0 bases, with 14 bases between them. The germline V gene encodes CDR1 SGHTA and CDR2 FQGNSA. The CDR3 is CASSSQPLPSTDTQYF. In nucleotides, the CDR3 is TGTGCCAGCAGCTCCCAGCCCCTTCCAAGCACAGATACGCAGTATTTT.

The rearrangement joins TRBV6-5 to TRBJ2-3; 11 nucleotides align to TRBD1. This CDR3 is built from 15 residues. CDR1 and CDR2 (germline): MNHEY, SVGAGI. J was trimmed by 5 bases and V by 6 bases; bases with no gene match: 7. The CDR3 DNA reads as TGTGCCAGCAGGCGGGACAGGGGGTTTTTAGATACGCAGTATTTT. Its translation: CASRRDRGFLDTQYF.

The chain has TRBV6-5 and TRBJ2-2; D gene uncertain. Trimming removed 6 bases at V and 9 bases at J, with 14 bases between. The CDR3 has 13 amino acids. Germline V lookup: CDR1 MNHEY, CDR2 SVGAGI. CDR3 in amino acids: CASRSSATWELFF. CDR3 coding DNA: TGTGCCAGCAGGTCCTCGGCGACCTGGGAGCTGTTTTTT.